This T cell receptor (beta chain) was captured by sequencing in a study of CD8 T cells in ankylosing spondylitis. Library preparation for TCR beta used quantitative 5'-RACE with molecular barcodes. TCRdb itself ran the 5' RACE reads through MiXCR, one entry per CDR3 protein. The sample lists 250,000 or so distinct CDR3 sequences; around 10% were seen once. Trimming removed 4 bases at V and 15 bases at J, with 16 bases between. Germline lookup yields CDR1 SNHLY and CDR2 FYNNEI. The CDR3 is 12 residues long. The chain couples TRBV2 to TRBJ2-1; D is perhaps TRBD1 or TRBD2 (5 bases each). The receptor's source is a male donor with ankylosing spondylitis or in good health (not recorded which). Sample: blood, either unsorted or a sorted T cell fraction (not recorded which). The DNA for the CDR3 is TGTGCCAGCAGTGGGGACGGAGCCCGAGGGTTCTTC. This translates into CASSGDGARGFF.